The 22 T cell receptor beta chains listed next were all sequenced from one sample in a study of blood T cells in healthy people across ages. The second PCR ran about 6 to 11 cycles with a sample-barcoded 5' primer and J-beta primers. Via MiXCR, TCRdb re-called the 5' RACE reads, giving one row per CDR3 protein. Of approximately 810,000 distinct CDR3 sequences listed, 30% to 45% were seen once; the top ten hold roughly 13%. Sequenced sample: blood. The source is a man between 18 and 35 years old in good health.

The V and J genes are TRBV6-5 and TRBJ2-7; perhaps D is TRBD1 or TRBD2 (5 bases each). The CDR3 consists of 14 residues. The germline V gene has CDR1 MNHEY and CDR2 SVGAGI. V lost 0 bases and J 7 bases, leaving 13 bases between the germline ends. The CDR3 spells CASSYSNGAREQYF. CDR3 nucleotide sequence: TGTGCCAGCAGTTACTCTAACGGGGCTAGGGAGCAGTACTTC.

Many counts were recorded for this clonotype. The chain employs TRBV7-2 and TRBJ2-3, with D possibly TRBD2 on 5 matching bases. The CDR3 sequence is 15 residues long. V was cut by 0 bases and J by 2 bases, with 9 bases left in between. Germline V gene data show CDR1 as SGHTA and CDR2 as FQGNSA. CDR3 in DNA: TGTGCCAGCAGCTTAGCCGCGGGTTACACAGATACGCAGTATTTT. Its protein is CASSLAAGYTDTQYF.

V and J are TRBV3-1 and TRBJ2-7; D remains ambiguous. The CDR3 consists of 15 residues. Germline CDR1 is LGHDT and CDR2 is YNNKEL (reference sequence). V lost 1 base and J lost 0, with 10 bases in between. The CDR3 sequence is CASSQGVGPSYEQYF. For the CDR3, the DNA is TGTGCCAGCAGCCAAGGGGTTGGCCCCTCCTACGAGCAGTACTTC.

The rearrangement joins TRBV9 to TRBJ2-2; TRBD1 is a possible D gene (5 bases). The length of the CDR3 is 15 residues. In germline, CDR1 is SGDLS, CDR2 YYNGEE. V lost 3 bases and J lost 2, with 11 bases in between. CDR3 sequence: CASSATVPNTGELFF. The CDR3 bases are TGTGCCAGCAGCGCGACAGTCCCCAACACCGGGGAGCTGTTTTTT. Full variable domain (missing parts from reference TRBV9 and TRBJ2-2): DSGVTQTPKHLITATGQRVTLRCSPRSGDLSVYWYQQSLDQGLQFLIQYYNGEERAKGNILERFSAQQFPDLHSELNLSSLELGDSALYFCASSATVPNTGELFFGEGSRLTVL.

This chain uses TRBV6-8 with TRBJ2-1; D unclear. The germline gives CDR1 MNHGY, CDR2 SAAAGT. This CDR3 comprises 12 residues. Deletions cut 6 bases from V and 7 bases from J, with 10 bases between. In nucleotides, the CDR3 is TGTGCCAGCAGCCAGTCCGTTAATGAGCAGTTCTTC. It encodes CASSQSVNEQFF.

This clonotype was found a few times. The J gene is TRBJ2-3, the V gene TRBV4-3; D might be TRBD1 or TRBD2, each matching 6 bases. Germline V gives CDR1 LGHNA, CDR2 YSLEER. The V end was cut by 0 bases, the J end by 1 base, with 14 bases between. CDR3 length: 17 amino acids. CDR3 amino acids: CASSQDGGGRGTDTQYF. The CDR3 region has the DNA TGCGCCAGCAGCCAAGATGGTGGGGGGCGGGGCACAGATACGCAGTATTTT.

The chain is built from TRBV7-2 and TRBJ2-1; 7 bases agree with TRBD2. CDR1 is SGHTA, CDR2 FQGNSA, per germline. The CDR3 loop spans 13 amino acids. J lost 9 bases, V lost 1 base, and 3 bases had no gene match. CDR3 region: CASSLGGGAEQFF. In nucleotides, the CDR3 is TGTGCCAGCAGCTTAGGGGGGGGTGCTGAGCAGTTCTTC.

This clonotype was detected ten times or more. This chain joins TRBV5-8 and TRBJ1-2; the D is unclear. The CDR3 runs to 11 residues. With 5 bases removed from V and 4 bases from J, the gap between germline ends came to 6 bases. Germline CDR1 reads SGHTS; CDR2 reads YDEGEE. The CDR3 loop reads CASRRRYGYTF. The CDR3 coding sequence is TGTGCCAGCAGGAGACGCTATGGCTACACCTTC.

This clonotype was detected a few times. The genes are TRBV29-1 and TRBJ2-7, with 9 bases lining up with TRBD1. In germline, CDR1 is SQVTM, CDR2 ANQGSEA. Germline trimming cut 8 bases from V and 3 bases from J; bases unmatched to any gene: 8. The CDR3 is 13 residues long. The CDR3 sequence is CSTTGQGNYEQYF. The CDR3 nucleotides are TGCAGCACCACGGGACAGGGTAACTACGAGCAGTACTTC.

This clonotype was recorded at least ten times. J is TRBJ1-2 and V is TRBV7-9; possibly TRBD1 for D (5 bases). CDR1 and CDR2 (germline): SEHNR, FQNEAQ (reference sequence). This CDR3 spans 16 amino acids. V lost 2 bases, J lost 0 bases, and 13 bases lay in between. As DNA, the CDR3 is TGTGCCAGCAGCTTACCCGGACAAGGAGCTAACTATGGCTACACCTTC. As protein: CASSLPGQGANYGYTF.

This clonotype was picked up a small number of times. The rearrangement uses TRBV6-5 and TRBJ2-7; tentative D call: TRBD1 (5 bases). The CDR3 contains 15 residues. V was trimmed by 1 base and J by 7 bases, leaving 17 bases between them. Germline V gene lookup returns CDR1 MNHEY and CDR2 SVGAGI. The CDR3 sequence: CASSYLSGYGNEQYF. CDR3 coding DNA: TGTGCCAGCAGTTACTTGTCAGGGTACGGCAATGAGCAGTACTTC.

This clonotype was counted a single time. This clone may be a read error of a much larger clone one base away. The genes are TRBV20-1 and TRBJ2-4, with TRBD2 as a possible D gene (5 bases). V was trimmed by 3 bases and J by 3 bases, leaving 15 bases between them. The CDR3 consists of 15 residues. Germline values: CDR1 DFQATT, CDR2 SNEGSKA (reference sequence). CDR3 in amino acids: CSASPPELVKNIQYF. The CDR3 nucleotides are TGCAGTGCTAGTCCCCCGGAACTAGTCAAAAACATTCAGTACTTC.

This clonotype was found a few times. The chain couples TRBV4-2 to TRBJ2-7; TRBD1 matches 9 bases. Unmatched junction bases numbered 24, after V lost 4 bases and J lost 2 bases. CDR3 length: 21 amino acids. Germline V gene lookup returns CDR1 LGHNA and CDR2 YNFKEQ. CDR3 sequence (DNA): TGTGCCAGCAGCCCCCCGGGACAGGGTTCTAGAATAGGGGTAAGGACCTACGAGCAGTACTTC. This translates into CASSPPGQGSRIGVRTYEQYF.

This clonotype occurred many times. The chain uses TRBV10-3 and TRBJ2-7; possible D gene TRBD1, 6 bases. The CDR3 spans 13 residues. V lost 2 bases to trimming and J lost 7 bases, with 12 bases between them. The germline V gene has CDR1 ENHRY and CDR2 SYGVKD. In nucleotides, the CDR3 is TGTGCCATCAGTGAGCAGGGGCTGGGGGAGCAGTACTTC. Residues: CAISEQGLGEQYF.

The chain carries TRBV7-2 and TRBJ2-3; 10 positions agree with TRBD2. CDR1 is SGHTA, CDR2 FQGNSA, per germline. The CDR3 has 21 residues. V trimming: 6 bases; J trimming: 0 bases; junction bases outside the gene matches: 21. This CDR3 reads CASRPLGSGGTKTASTDTQYF. The DNA of the CDR3 is TGTGCCAGCAGACCCCTTGGTAGCGGGGGGACTAAGACCGCGAGCACAGATACGCAGTATTTT.

The J gene is TRBJ2-5, the V gene TRBV5-1; TRBD1 matches 9 bases. The length of the CDR3 is 15 residues. Germline-derived CDR1 and CDR2 are SGHRS and YFSETQ. J gave up 4 bases and V 3 bases, and 7 bases lay outside the gene matches. CDR3 residues: CASSSNRGHAETQYF. CDR3 in DNA: TGCGCCAGCAGCTCGAACAGGGGGCATGCAGAGACCCAGTACTTC.

J is TRBJ1-5 and V is TRBV5-1; possibly TRBD1 for D (5 bases). Germline CDR1 is SGHRS and CDR2 is YFSETQ. This CDR3 spans 15 amino acids. Trimming removed 0 bases from V and 6 bases from J, with 13 bases in between. Here the CDR3 reads CASSLGGAQGQPQHF. The CDR3 DNA reads TGCGCCAGCAGCTTGGGAGGGGCGCAAGGTCAGCCCCAGCATTTT.

The sample holds many counts of this clonotype. The chain links TRBV7-9 to TRBJ2-1; no definite D call. The CDR3 runs 15 residues. Per the germline V gene, CDR1 is SEHNR and CDR2 is FQNEAQ (reference sequence). V lost 1 base and J lost 10, with 17 bases in between. The CDR3: CASSLGDPRHWEQFF. The CDR3 DNA reads as TGTGCCAGCAGCTTAGGGGATCCCCGTCATTGGGAGCAGTTCTTC.

In this sample, this clonotype turned up a few times. The chain employs TRBV4-3 and TRBJ2-3; D is possibly TRBD1 or TRBD2 (6 bases each). The V gene's germline CDR1 is LGHNA and CDR2 YSLEER. Trimming pared 0 bases from V and 1 base from J, leaving 11 bases between. This CDR3 spans 16 amino acids. In DNA, the CDR3 is TGCGCCAGCAGCCAAGAACACGGGGGCCGCACAGATACGCAGTATTTT. Translating it yields CASSQEHGGRTDTQYF.

This clonotype has only a few counts. The chain carries TRBV7-2 and TRBJ2-3; 13 bases line up with TRBD2. V shed 5 bases and J 5 bases; nucleotides not matched to a gene: 7. From germline, CDR1 is SGHTA and CDR2 FQGNSA. CDR3 length equals 16 residues. CDR3 sequence: CASSERTSGGLDTQYF. The CDR3 region has the DNA TGTGCCAGCAGCGAGCGGACTAGCGGGGGACTAGATACGCAGTATTTT.

V usage is TRBV9 and J usage is TRBJ2-3, with TRBD2 identical over 7 bases. The CDR3 loop spans 15 amino acids. V lost 3 bases to trimming and J lost 1 base; unmatched junction nucleotides: 5. Germline V gene data show CDR1 as SGDLS and CDR2 as YYNGEE. The CDR3: CASSGERGRTDTQYF. CDR3 nucleotide sequence: TGTGCCAGCAGCGGTGAGCGGGGACGCACAGATACGCAGTATTTT.

This clonotype showed up just a few times. This chain uses TRBV20-1 with TRBJ1-4; a possible D gene is TRBD1 (6 bases). The CDR3 totals 14 residues. Looked up from germline, CDR1 is DFQATT and CDR2 is SNEGSKA (reference sequence). V was trimmed by 5 bases and J by 5 bases, leaving 15 bases between them. The DNA of the CDR3 is TGCAGTGCTCACCCGGGGGCAGGGAATGAAAAACTGTTTTTT. Its protein is CSAHPGAGNEKLFF.